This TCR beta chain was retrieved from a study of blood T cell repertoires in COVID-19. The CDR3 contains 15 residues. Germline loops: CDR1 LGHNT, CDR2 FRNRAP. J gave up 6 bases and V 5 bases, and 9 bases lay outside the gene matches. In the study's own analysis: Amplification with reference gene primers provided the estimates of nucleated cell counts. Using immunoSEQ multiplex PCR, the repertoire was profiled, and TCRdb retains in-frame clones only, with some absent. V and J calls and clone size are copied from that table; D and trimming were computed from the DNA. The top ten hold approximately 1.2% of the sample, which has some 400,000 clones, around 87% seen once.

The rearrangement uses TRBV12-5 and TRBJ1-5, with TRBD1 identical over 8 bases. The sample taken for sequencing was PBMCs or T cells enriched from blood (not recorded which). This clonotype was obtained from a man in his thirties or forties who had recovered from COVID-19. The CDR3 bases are TGTGCTAGTGGTCCCAGGACAGGGAGAGGTCAGCCCCAGCATTTT. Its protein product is CASGPRTGRGQPQHF.